This T cell receptor (beta chain) was recovered during a study of shared clonotypes between healthy human individuals. The study's findings and limits: Clonotype sharing across several donors was observed for 5% to 6.5% of naive CD4 clonotypes. In the sorted subsets, rarefaction showed sequencing was incomplete despite large depth.

CDR1 and CDR2 from the germline V gene are MNHEY and SVGAGI. The V gene lost 4 bases and the J gene lost 0 bases, with 7 bases spanning the gap. CDR3 length: 15 amino acids. Regarding this clone: Its antigen is as yet unknown.

It was at deep level that the assay was run. Genomic DNA from each subset was divided evenly over several immunoSEQ plates. The repertoire was sequenced with immunoSEQ multiplex PCR; TCRdb's copy has only in-frame clones and lacks some. The sample holds roughly 2 million clones; approximately 95% are singletons and the top ten take around 0.13%. The clonotype comes from a man aged 18 to 29 in good health. The sample comprised naive CD4+ T cells sorted from blood. The subset is: CD45RA+ positively selected. The chain joins TRBV6-5 to TRBJ1-6; D ambiguous. The CDR3 protein is CASSSDVSYNSPLHF. The CDR3 DNA sequence: TGTGCCAGCAGTTCAGATGTCTCCTATAATTCACCCCTCCACTTT.